Below are 6 T cell receptor beta chains sequenced from a single sample in a study of early T cells in non-severe SARS-CoV-2 infection. TCRdb called the 5' RACE reads again in MiXCR, with one record for every CDR3 protein. The sample holds about 50,000 distinct CDR3 sequences; around a tenth are singletons and the top ten take about 15%. Sequences were obtained from whole blood. These receptors were collected from an adult who was a healthcare worker with PCR-confirmed SARS-CoV-2 infection or an uninfected control (not recorded which).

There are a few counts of this clonotype. CDR3 sequence: CASRQVYEQYF. CDR3 in DNA: TGTGCCAGCAGGCAGGTATACGAGCAGTACTTC. J is TRBJ2-7 and V is TRBV6-2 or TRBV6-3; unclear D gene. The CDR3 spans 11 residues. The V gene lost 6 bases and the J gene lost 4 bases, with 7 bases spanning the gap. CDR1 is MNHEY, CDR2 SVGEGT, per germline.

The chain couples TRBV7-9 to TRBJ2-5, with 9 bases fitting TRBD2. This CDR3 spans 15 amino acids. From germline, CDR1 is SEHNR and CDR2 FQNEAQ (reference sequence). Germline trimming cut 4 bases from V and 4 bases from J; bases unmatched to any gene: 7. The CDR3: CASSSGLARLETQYF. CDR3 in DNA: TGTGCCAGCAGCTCTGGACTAGCGAGGTTAGAGACCCAGTACTTC.

There are many counts of this clonotype. This chain joins TRBV9 and TRBJ2-1, with D perhaps being TRBD1 or TRBD2 (5 bases each). Germline CDR1 is SGDLS and CDR2 is YYNGEE. The length of the CDR3 is 13 residues. V was trimmed by 0 bases and J by 8 bases, leaving 9 bases between them. The CDR3 bases are TGTGCCAGCAGCGTAGAAGGGGACGATGAGCAGTTCTTC. Its protein is CASSVEGDDEQFF. Together with reference TRBV9 and TRBJ2-1, the CDR3 gives the full variable domain: DSGVTQTPKHLITATGQRVTLRCSPRSGDLSVYWYQQSLDQGLQFLIQYYNGEERAKGNILERFSAQQFPDLHSELNLSSLELGDSALYFCASSVEGDDEQFFGPGTRLTVL.

This clonotype came up many times. This sequence joins TRBV11-2 and TRBJ1-1; tentative D call: TRBD1 (5 bases). Per the germline V gene, CDR1 is SGHAT and CDR2 is FQNNGV. The V and J ends lost 10 bases and 4 bases respectively, with 16 bases between them. CDR3 length: 13 amino acids. The CDR3 DNA sequence: TGTGCCAATAGAGGGGTGAAGGGCACTGAAGCTTTCTTT. It yields the protein CANRGVKGTEAFF.

This clonotype was seen only a few times. The DNA for the CDR3 is TGTGCCAGCAGCTGGGTAGCGGGTGGCGGGCAGTACTTC. Amino acids: CASSWVAGGGQYF. V usage is TRBV7-2 and J usage is TRBJ2-7; 7 nucleotides match TRBD2. The CDR3 covers 13 residues. CDR1 and CDR2 (germline): SGHTA, FQGNSA. The V segment lost 4 bases and the J segment 9 bases; nucleotides outside the gene matches: 9.

This clonotype was seen at least ten times. The chain recombines TRBV7-8 with TRBJ2-3, with TRBD1 identical over 9 bases. The CDR3 runs to 16 residues. Germline-derived CDR1 and CDR2 are SGHVS and FQNEAQ. J was trimmed by 0 bases and V by 0 bases; bases with no gene match: 1. CDR3 bases: TGTGCCAGCAGCTTAGCGACAGGGGGGAGCACAGATACGCAGTATTTT. Translated, it gives CASSLATGGSTDTQYF. Using reference TRBV7-8 and TRBJ2-3 for the parts outside the CDR3, the full variable domain is GAGVSQSPRYKVAKRGQDVALRCDPISGHVSLFWYQQALGQGPEFLTYFQNEAQLDKSGLPSDRFFAERPEGSVSTLKIQRTQQEDSAVYLCASSLATGGSTDTQYFGPGTRLTVL.